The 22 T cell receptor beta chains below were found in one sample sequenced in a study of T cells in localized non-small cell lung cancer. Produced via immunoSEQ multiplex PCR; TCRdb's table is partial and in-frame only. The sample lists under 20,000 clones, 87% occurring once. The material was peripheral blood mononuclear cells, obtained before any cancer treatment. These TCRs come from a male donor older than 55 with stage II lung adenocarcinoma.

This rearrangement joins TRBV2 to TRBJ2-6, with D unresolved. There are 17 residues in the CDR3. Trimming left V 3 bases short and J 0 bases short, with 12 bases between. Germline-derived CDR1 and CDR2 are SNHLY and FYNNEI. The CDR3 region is CASSDGRSRSGANVLTF. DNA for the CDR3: TGTGCCAGCAGTGACGGCAGGTCCCGCTCTGGGGCCAACGTCCTGACTTTC.

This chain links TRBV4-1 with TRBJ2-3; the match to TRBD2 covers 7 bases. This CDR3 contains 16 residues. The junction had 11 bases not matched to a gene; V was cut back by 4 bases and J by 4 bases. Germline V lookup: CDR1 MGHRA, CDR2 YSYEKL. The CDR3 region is CASSLREAGESDTQYF. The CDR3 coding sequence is TGCGCCAGCAGCCTCCGAGAGGCGGGAGAGTCAGATACGCAGTATTTT.

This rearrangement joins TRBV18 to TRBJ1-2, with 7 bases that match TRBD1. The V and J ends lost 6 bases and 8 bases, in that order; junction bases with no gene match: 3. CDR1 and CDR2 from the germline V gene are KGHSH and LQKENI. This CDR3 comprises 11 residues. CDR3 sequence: CASSTGEGYTF. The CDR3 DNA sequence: TGTGCCAGCTCCACAGGGGAAGGCTACACCTTC.

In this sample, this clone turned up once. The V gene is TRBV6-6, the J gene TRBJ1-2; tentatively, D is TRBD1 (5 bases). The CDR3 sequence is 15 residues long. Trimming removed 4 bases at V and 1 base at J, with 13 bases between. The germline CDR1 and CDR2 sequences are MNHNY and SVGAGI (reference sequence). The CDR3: CASSFIGTVNYGYTF. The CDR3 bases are TGTGCCAGCAGTTTCATAGGGACGGTTAACTATGGCTACACCTTC.

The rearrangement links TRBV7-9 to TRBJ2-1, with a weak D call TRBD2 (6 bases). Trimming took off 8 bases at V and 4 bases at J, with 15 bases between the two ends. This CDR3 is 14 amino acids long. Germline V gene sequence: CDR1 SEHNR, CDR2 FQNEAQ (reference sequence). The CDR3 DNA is TGTGCCAGCTTCAGGGCGGAGGGGTACAATGAGCAGTTCTTC. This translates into CASFRAEGYNEQFF.

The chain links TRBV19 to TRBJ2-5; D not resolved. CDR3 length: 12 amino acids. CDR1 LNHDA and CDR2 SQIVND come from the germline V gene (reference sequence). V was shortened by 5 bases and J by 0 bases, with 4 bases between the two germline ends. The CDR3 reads CASSLYQETQYF. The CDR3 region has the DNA TGTGCCAGTAGTCTCTACCAAGAGACCCAGTACTTC.

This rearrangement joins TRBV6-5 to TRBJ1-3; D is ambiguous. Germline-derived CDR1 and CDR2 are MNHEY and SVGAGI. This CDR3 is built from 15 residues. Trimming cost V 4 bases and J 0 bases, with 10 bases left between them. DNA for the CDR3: TGTGCCAGCAGTTTTGACCGCCACTCTGGAAACACCATATATTTT. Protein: CASSFDRHSGNTIYF.

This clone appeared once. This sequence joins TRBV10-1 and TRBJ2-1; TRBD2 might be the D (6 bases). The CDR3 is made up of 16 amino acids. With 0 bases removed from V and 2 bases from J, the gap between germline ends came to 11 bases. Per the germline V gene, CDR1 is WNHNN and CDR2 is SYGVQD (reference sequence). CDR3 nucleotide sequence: TGCGCCAGCAGTGAGTCTCGGGGGAGCGCCTACAATGAGCAGTTCTTC. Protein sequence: CASSESRGSAYNEQFF.

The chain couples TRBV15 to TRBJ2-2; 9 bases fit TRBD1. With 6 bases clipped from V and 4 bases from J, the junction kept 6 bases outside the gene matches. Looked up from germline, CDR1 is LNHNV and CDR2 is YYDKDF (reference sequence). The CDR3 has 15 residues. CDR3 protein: CATRGQGAVTGELFF. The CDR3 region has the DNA TGTGCCACCAGGGGACAGGGAGCTGTCACCGGGGAGCTGTTTTTT.

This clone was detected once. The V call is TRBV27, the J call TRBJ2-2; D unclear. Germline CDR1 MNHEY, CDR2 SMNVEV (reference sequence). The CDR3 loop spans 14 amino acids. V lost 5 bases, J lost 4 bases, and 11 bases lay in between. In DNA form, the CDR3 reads TGTGCCAGCAGTCAAGGGTTGGGCACCGGGGAGCTGTTTTTT. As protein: CASSQGLGTGELFF.

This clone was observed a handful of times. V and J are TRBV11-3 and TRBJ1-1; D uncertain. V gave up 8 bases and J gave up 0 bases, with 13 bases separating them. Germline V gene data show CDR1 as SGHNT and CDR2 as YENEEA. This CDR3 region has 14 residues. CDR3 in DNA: TGTGCCAGCTTTAGGGCGGGGATGAACACTGAAGCTTTCTTT. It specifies CASFRAGMNTEAFF.

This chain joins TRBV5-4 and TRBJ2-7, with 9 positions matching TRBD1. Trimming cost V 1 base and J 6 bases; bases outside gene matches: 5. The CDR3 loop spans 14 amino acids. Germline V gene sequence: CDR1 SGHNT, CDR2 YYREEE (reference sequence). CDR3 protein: CASSLKDRGAEQYF. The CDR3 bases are TGTGCCAGCAGCTTGAAGGACAGGGGCGCCGAGCAGTACTTC.

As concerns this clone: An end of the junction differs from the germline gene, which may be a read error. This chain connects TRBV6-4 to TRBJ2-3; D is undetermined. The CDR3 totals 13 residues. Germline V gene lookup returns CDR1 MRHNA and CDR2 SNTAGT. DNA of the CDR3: TGTGCCAGCAGCGACTTCGTTTCAGATACGCAGTATTTT. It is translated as CASSDFVSDTQYF.

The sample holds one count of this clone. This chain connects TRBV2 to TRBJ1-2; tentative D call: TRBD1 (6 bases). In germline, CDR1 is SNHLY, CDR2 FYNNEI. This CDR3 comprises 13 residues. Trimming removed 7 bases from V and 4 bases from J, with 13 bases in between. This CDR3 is CASTRGDRYGYTF. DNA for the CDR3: TGTGCCAGCACGAGGGGGGATCGCTATGGCTACACCTTC.

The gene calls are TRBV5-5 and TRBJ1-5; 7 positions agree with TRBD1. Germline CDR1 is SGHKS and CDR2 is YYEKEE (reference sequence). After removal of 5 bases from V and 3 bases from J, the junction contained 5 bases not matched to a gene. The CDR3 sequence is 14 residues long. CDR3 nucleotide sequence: TGTGCCAGCAGTGGGACAGCTCTCAATCAGCCCCAGCATTTT. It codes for CASSGTALNQPQHF.

The CDR3 reads CASSRGSHYSNQPQHF. CDR3 bases: TGTGCCAGTAGTCGGGGCAGTCACTATAGCAATCAGCCCCAGCATTTT. The chain has TRBV19 and TRBJ1-5; D is perhaps TRBD1 (5 bases). Germline CDR1 reads LNHDA; CDR2 reads SQIVND (reference sequence). V was cut by 5 bases and J by 0 bases, with 14 bases left in between. This CDR3 spans 16 amino acids.

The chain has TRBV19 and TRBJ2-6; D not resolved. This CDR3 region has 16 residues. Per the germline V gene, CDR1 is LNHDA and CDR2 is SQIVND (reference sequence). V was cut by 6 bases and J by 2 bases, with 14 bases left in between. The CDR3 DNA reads TGTGCCAGTAGCCTAGGCTACTCGGCTGGGGCCAACGTCCTGACTTTC. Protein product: CASSLGYSAGANVLTF.

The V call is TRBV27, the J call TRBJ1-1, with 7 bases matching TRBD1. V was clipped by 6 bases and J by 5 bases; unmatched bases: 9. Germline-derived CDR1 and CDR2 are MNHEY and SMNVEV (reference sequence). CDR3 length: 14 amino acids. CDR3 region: CASSPRGGATEAFF. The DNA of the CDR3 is TGTGCCAGCAGCCCCAGGGGGGGGGCGACTGAAGCTTTCTTT.

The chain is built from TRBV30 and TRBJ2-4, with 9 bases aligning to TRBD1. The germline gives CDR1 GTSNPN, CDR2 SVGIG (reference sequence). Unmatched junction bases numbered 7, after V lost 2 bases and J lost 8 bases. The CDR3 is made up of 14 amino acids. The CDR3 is CAWSPDRGSYIQYF. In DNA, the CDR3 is TGTGCCTGGAGTCCAGACAGGGGGTCGTACATTCAGTACTTC.

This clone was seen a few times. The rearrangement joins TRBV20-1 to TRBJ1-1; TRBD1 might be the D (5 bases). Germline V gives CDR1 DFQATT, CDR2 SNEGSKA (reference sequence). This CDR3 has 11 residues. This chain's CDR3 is CACRENTEAFF. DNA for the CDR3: TGCGCGTGCAGGGAGAACACTGAAGCTTTCTTT.

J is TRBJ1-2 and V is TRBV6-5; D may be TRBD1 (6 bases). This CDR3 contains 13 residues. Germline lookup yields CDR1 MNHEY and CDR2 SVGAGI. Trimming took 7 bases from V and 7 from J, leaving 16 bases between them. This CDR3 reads CASIQGSGGGYTF. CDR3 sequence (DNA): TGTGCCAGCATCCAGGGGTCCGGGGGTGGCTACACCTTC.

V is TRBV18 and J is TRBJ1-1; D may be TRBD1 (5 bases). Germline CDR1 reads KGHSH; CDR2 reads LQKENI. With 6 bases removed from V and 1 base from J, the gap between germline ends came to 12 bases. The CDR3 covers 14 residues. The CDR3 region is CASSRDRKNTEAFF. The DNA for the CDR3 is TGTGCCAGCTCCCGGGACCGAAAGAACACTGAAGCTTTCTTT.